The present T cell receptor (beta chain) was sequenced within a study of shared clonotypes between healthy human individuals. There were only Caucasian adults among the donors, and all lived in Nashville, Tennessee. Memory CD4+ cells were the fraction left after CD45RA+ naive selection. Sequenced by immunoSEQ multiplex PCR; TCRdb stores in-frame clones only, minus some. The repertoire consists of around 2.5 million clones, with 80% to 95% occurring once and the leading ten covering roughly 0.39%. On this clone: This specimen includes other DNA sequences encoding the same CDR3.

The CDR3 length is 19 residues. V shed 3 bases, J shed 3 bases, and the junction held 13 bases outside the gene matches. Germline CDR1 is SGDLS and CDR2 is YYNGEE. The specimen was naive CD4+ T cells from PBMCs. Subset defined: CD45RA+ positively selected. The J gene is TRBJ2-2, the V gene TRBV9; 11 nucleotides line up with TRBD2. The sequence derives from a young man in good health. Some clones in this sample may be carry-over from other donors' samples. DNA for the CDR3: TGTGCCAGCAGCGAGCTAGCGGGAGGTCCCTATAAGGACACCGGGGAGCTGTTTTTT. As protein: CASSELAGGPYKDTGELFF.